This TCR beta chain is drawn from a study of monozygotic twins with inflammatory bowel disease (dated by TCRdb to the late 2010s). As for the study more broadly: The full study comprised some 30 monozygotic twin pairs: nine German pairs (four IBD-concordant, five IBD-discordant) and 19 IBD-discordant Danish pairs. The search for disease-associated traits relied mainly on comparing IBD patients with their genetically identical healthy co-twins within discordant pairs. Each individual had, on average, about 151 000 unique TCRalpha sequences and 181 000 unique TCRbeta sequences available for analysis.

Broader findings and caveats from the paper: No single strong signal or clonotype linked to IBD turned up in the results, so the idea that one exists was not supported. The analysis was unable to tell apart different T cell subtypes. Compared with healthy twins, IBD patients shared fewer clonotypes with other individuals, and the difference was most pronounced in patients with signs of disease activity. Repertoire similarity did not differ between concordant and discordant twins, which could be due to limited statistical power. Measured by the inverse Simpson index, TCRbeta repertoire diversity was lower in IBD patients than in their healthy co-twins. Because patients received different immunosuppressive treatments, the repertoires may have picked up extra background noise and variability between individuals.

Library generation was performed with 5' RACE. Preparation of each TCR library used approximately 4,000 ng of total RNA. For each sample, cDNA was synthesized in eight separate reactions using SMARTScribe reverse transcriptase. During cDNA synthesis, template switching was used to introduce unique molecular identifiers that contained a 6-nucleotide sample barcode. Amplification of TCRalpha and TCRbeta cDNA involved two nested PCRs of 16 and 9 cycles, and each PCR was followed by bead purification. Before amplification, the cDNA was treated with uracil DNA-glycosylase and purified using the QIAquick PCR purification kit. The second PCR added Illumina TruSeq-compatible adapters along with sample-specific barcodes. TapeStation and Qubit were used to check library quality and concentration, and around 5 ng of each library went into the pool. Sequencing of the pooled libraries was done on an Illumina HiSeq2500 single-index Rapid Run using custom sequencing primers and 2 x 100 bp reads. The study's own analysis went as follows. PCR and sequencing errors were corrected by UMI-based consensus assembly using MiGEC version 1.2.6. MiXCR version 2.1.1 was used for V(D)J alignment, clonotype assembly and CDR3 extraction. Normalisation of gene usage, clonotype sharing and MAIT/NKT TCR abundance was achieved by analysing the top 1000, 10 000 and 20 000 clonotypes per sample. Diversity was computed as the inverse Simpson index with the vegan R package after downsampling to 27 000 UMIs. Paired Mann-Whitney U tests were applied to discordant twin pairs, with Benjamini-Hochberg correction for multiple testing. TCRdb reprocessed the reads and provides one entry for every CDR3 protein sequence; no DNA is given. The V and J calls, along with clone size, are taken from TCRdb and not from the paper's own processing. This specimen's table enumerates fewer than 200,000 distinct CDR3 sequences. The ten top clones hold 2.8% of the sample.

Comment on this clonotype: The antigen it binds to is not known.

From each donor, an approximately 2.5 ml peripheral blood sample was collected into PAXgene tubes and kept at -80 degrees C. Total RNA was isolated from whole blood with the PAXgene blood miRNA kit on an automated QIAcube, without T cell sorting. Peripheral blood from monozygotic twin pairs who were concordant or discordant for inflammatory bowel disease underwent deep TCRalpha and TCRbeta repertoire profiling using unique molecular barcoding. Smoking habits were recorded for all twin pairs, with individuals classified as current, former or never smokers. Reading from cysteine to phenylalanine, the CDR3 counts 13 amino acids. DNA was not recorded. Per the germline V gene, SGHDT is the CDR1 and YYEEEE is the CDR2.

Recombination joined TRBV5-6 with TRBJ1-1. The origin of this receptor is a human donor with ulcerative colitis or Crohn's disease, or a healthy co-twin of an affected twin (not recorded which). Sequenced material: blood. Here the CDR3 is given as CASSLGPLSLAFF.